This paragraph reports one TCR beta chain. This sample stems from a study of T cell changes during pregnancy in multiple sclerosis. Clones were sequenced by immunoSEQ multiplex PCR, and TCRdb holds only the in-frame ones, with some missing. The sample gives approximately 73,000 clones, more than 80% of which show up once; around 0.22% is in the top ten. The sequencing here drew on CD4+ T cells from peripheral blood mononuclear cells, taken before pregnancy. The sequence was collected from a female donor with multiple sclerosis, enrolled in a pregnancy study.

The CDR3 sequence: CASSRGEVTDTQYF. CDR3 coding DNA: TGTGCCAGCAGCCGGGGGGAGGTTACAGATACGCAGTATTTT. The chain carries TRBV11-3 and TRBJ2-3; TRBD2 agrees at 7 bases. The CDR3 has 14 residues. Germline lookup yields CDR1 SGHNT and CDR2 YENEEA. V lost 5 bases and J lost 3; bases outside the gene matches: 5.